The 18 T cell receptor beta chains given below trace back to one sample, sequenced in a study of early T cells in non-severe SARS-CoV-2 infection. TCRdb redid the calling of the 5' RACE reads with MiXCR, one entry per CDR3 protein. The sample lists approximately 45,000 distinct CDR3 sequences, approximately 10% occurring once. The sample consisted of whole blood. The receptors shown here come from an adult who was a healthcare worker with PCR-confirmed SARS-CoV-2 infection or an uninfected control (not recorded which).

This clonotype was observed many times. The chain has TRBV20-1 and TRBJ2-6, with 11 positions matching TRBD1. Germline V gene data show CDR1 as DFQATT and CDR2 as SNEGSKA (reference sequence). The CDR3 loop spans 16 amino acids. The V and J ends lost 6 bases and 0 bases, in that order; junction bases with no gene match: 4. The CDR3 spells CSARTGGGSGANVLTF. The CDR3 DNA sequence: TGCAGTGCCAGGACAGGGGGCGGCTCTGGGGCCAACGTCCTGACTTTC.

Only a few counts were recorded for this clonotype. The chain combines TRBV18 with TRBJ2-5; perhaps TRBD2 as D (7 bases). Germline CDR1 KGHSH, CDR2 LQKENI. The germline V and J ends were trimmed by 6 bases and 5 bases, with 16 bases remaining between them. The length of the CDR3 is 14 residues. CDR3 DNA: TGTGCCAGCTCCCGGGGGGCAGCCATGGAGACCCAGTACTTC. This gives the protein CASSRGAAMETQYF.

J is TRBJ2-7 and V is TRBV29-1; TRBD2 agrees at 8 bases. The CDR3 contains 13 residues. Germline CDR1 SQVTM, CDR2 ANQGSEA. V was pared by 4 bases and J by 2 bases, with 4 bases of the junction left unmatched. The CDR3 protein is CSVAPGGAYEQYF. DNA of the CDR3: TGCAGCGTTGCTCCGGGGGGGGCCTACGAGCAGTACTTC.

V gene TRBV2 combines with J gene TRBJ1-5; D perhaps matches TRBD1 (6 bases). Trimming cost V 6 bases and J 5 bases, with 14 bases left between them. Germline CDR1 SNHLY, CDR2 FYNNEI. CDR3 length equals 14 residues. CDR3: CASRIGTRDQPQHF. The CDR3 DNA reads TGTGCCAGCAGAATCGGGACACGGGATCAGCCCCAGCATTTT.

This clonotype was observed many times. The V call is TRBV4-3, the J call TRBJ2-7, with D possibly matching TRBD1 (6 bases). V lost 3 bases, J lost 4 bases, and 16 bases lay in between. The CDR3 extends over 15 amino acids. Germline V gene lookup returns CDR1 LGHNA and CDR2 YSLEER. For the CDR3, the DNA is TGCGCCAGCAGCCAGGATCGACAGGATTGGTACGAGCAGTACTTC. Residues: CASSQDRQDWYEQYF.

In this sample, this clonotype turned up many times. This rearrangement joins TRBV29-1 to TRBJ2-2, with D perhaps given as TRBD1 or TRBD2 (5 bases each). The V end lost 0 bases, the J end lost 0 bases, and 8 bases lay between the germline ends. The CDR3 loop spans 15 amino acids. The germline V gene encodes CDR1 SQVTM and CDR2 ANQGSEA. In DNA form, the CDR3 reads TGCAGCGTTGAAGACGGGACCCCGAACACCGGGGAGCTGTTTTTT. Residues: CSVEDGTPNTGELFF.

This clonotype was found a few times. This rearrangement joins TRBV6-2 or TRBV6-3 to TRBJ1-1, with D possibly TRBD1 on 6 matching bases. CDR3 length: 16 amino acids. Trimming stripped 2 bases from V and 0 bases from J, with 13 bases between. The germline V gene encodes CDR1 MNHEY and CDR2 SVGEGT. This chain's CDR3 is CASSYGGQMMNTEAFF. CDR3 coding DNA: TGTGCCAGCAGTTACGGTGGACAGATGATGAACACTGAAGCTTTCTTT.

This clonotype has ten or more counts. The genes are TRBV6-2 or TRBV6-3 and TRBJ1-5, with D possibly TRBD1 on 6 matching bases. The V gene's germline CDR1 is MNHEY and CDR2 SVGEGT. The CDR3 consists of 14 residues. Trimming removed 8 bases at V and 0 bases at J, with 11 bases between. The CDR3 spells CASAQGYSNQPQHF. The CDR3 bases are TGTGCCAGCGCACAGGGTTATAGCAATCAGCCCCAGCATTTT.

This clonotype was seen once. The CDR3 spells CASSFTGTGVSGNTIYF. CDR3 DNA sequence: TGTGCCAGCAGCTTTACCGGGACAGGGGTTTCTGGAAACACCATATATTTT. The chain carries TRBV7-8 and TRBJ1-3, with 10 bases aligning to TRBD1. The V and J ends lost 3 bases and 1 base, in that order; junction bases with no gene match: 6. The CDR3 has 17 residues. Germline loops: CDR1 SGHVS, CDR2 FQNEAQ.

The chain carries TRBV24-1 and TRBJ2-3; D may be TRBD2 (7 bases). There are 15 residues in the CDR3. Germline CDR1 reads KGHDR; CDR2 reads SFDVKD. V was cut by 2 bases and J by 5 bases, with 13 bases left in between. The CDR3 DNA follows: TGTGCCACCAGTGATTCGGGCGGGGGCCAAGATACGCAGTATTTT. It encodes CATSDSGGGQDTQYF.

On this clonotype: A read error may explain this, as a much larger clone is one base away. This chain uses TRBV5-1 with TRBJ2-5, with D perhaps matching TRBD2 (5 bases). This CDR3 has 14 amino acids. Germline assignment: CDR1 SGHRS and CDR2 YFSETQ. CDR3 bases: TGCACCAGCAGCCGCGGGCGGGTTCAAGAGACCCAGTACTTC. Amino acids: CTSSRGRVQETQYF.

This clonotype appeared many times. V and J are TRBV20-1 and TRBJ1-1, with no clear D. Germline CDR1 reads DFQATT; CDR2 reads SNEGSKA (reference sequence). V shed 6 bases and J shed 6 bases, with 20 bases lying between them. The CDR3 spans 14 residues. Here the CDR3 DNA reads TGCAGTGCCCCCCCTCTGTTGGGCGCCGCTGAAGCTTTCTTT. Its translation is CSAPPLLGAAEAFF.

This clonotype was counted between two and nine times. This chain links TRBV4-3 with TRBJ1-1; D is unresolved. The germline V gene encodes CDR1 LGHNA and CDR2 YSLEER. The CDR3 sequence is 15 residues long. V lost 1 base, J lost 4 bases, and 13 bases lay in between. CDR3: CASSQGRKGGTEAFF. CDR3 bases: TGCGCCAGCAGCCAAGGGCGGAAGGGAGGCACTGAAGCTTTCTTT.

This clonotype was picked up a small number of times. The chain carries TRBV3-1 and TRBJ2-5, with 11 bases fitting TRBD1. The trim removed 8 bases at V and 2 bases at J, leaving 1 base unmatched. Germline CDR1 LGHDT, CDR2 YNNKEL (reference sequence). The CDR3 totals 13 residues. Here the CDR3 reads CASGTGGQETQYF. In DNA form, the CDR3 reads TGTGCCAGCGGGACAGGGGGGCAAGAGACCCAGTACTTC.

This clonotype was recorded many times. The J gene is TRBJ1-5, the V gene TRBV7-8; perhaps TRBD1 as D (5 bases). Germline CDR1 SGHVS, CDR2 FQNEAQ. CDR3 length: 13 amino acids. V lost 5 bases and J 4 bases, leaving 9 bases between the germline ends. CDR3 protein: CASSQGVNQPQHF. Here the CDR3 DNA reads TGTGCCAGCAGCCAGGGAGTTAATCAGCCCCAGCATTTT.

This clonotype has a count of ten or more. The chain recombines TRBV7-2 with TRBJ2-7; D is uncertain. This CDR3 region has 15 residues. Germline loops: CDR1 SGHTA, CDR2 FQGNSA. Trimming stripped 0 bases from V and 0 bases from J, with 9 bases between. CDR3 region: CASSLAPRSSYEQYF. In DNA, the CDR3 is TGTGCCAGCAGCTTAGCTCCCCGGAGCTCCTACGAGCAGTACTTC.

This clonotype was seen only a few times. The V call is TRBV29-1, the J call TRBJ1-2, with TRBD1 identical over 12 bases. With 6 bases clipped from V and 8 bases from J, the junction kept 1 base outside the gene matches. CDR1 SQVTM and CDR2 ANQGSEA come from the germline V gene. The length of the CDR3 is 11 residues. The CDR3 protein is CSVGTGGGYTF. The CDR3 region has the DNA TGCAGCGTCGGGACAGGGGGCGGCTACACCTTC.

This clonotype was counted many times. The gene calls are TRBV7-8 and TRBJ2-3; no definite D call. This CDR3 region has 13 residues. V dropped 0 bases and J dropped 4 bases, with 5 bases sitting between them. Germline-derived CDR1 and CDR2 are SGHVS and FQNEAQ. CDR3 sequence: CASSLALADTQYF. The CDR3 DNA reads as TGTGCCAGCAGCTTAGCGCTAGCAGATACGCAGTATTTT.